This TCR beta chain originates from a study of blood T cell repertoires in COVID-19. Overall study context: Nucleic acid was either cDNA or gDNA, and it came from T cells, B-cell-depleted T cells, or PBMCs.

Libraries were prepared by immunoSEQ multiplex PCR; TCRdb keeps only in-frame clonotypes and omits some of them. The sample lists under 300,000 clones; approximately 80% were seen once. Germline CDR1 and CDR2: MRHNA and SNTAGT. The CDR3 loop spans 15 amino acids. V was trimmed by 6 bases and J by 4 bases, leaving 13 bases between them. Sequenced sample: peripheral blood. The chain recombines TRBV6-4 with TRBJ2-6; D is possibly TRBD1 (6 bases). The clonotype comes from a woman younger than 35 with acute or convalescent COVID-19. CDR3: CASSPQGYGANVLTF. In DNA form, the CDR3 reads TGTGCCAGCAGCCCACAGGGTTACGGGGCCAACGTCCTGACTTTC.